This T cell receptor (beta chain) was identified in a study of T cells in Graves' hyperthyroidism and ophthalmopathy. This clonotype was recorded a few times. Authors of the study amplified TCR beta CDR3 regions from RNA transcripts. The HTBI primer set served for first-round RT-PCR of the TCR CDR3. TCRdb recomputed calls from the multiplex PCR reads with MiXCR, one row per CDR3 protein. The table has 600,000 to 800,000 distinct CDR3 sequences, roughly 32% seen once. V was pared by 3 bases and J by 0 bases, with 13 bases between. CDR3 size: 16 residues. Germline lookup yields CDR1 SGHRS and CDR2 YFSETQ. Used for diagnoses were clinical symptoms, serum thyroxine and TRAb, thyroid ultrasound and orbital computed tomography.

The sequenced sample was blood. This receptor was obtained from a woman aged 40 to 49 with Graves' hyperthyroidism. J is TRBJ1-3 and V is TRBV5-1; tentatively, D is TRBD1 (6 bases). CDR3 DNA: TGCGCCAGCAGCTATACAGGGCCGAGCTCTGGAAACACCATATATTTT. Translation gives CASSYTGPSSGNTIYF.